Following are 28 T cell receptor beta chains from one sample sequenced in a study of blood T cell repertoires in COVID-19. The table came from immunoSEQ multiplex PCR; TCRdb's copy has only in-frame clones and leaves some out. The sample has under 250,000 clones, around 86% seen once. The specimen sequenced was peripheral blood. These receptors all come from a man aged 55 to 70 who had recovered from COVID-19.

This chain connects TRBV4-3 to TRBJ2-3, with TRBD2 as a possible D gene (6 bases). Trimming stripped 1 base from V and 2 bases from J, with 10 bases between. The CDR3 length is 15 residues. Germline CDR1 is LGHNA and CDR2 is YSLEER. The DNA of the CDR3 is TGCGCCAGCAGCCAAGGCCTAGCGACCACAGATACGCAGTATTTT. Its translation is CASSQGLATTDTQYF.

The chain recombines TRBV6-1 with TRBJ1-5; D is possibly TRBD1 (5 bases). CDR3 length equals 16 residues. Germline V gene sequence: CDR1 MNHNS, CDR2 SASEGT. V lost 2 bases, J lost 8 bases, and 19 bases lay in between. The CDR3 loop reads CASSETSRQGIKPQHF. CDR3 DNA: TGTGCCAGCAGTGAAACCAGTAGGCAGGGAATTAAGCCCCAGCATTTT.

By its share, this clone is medium-sized (0.01 to 0.1%). The J gene is TRBJ2-2, the V gene TRBV9; the match to TRBD2 covers 8 bases. The CDR3 has 15 amino acids. V was clipped by 4 bases and J by 8 bases; unmatched bases: 10. Per germline, CDR1 SGDLS and CDR2 YYNGEE. Written as DNA, the CDR3 is TGTGCCAGCAGCCTTGGGAGCGGGAGATCTGGGGAGCTGTTTTTT. This gives the protein CASSLGSGRSGELFF. Combining the CDR3 with reference TRBV9 and TRBJ2-2 gives the whole variable domain DSGVTQTPKHLITATGQRVTLRCSPRSGDLSVYWYQQSLDQGLQFLIQYYNGEERAKGNILERFSAQQFPDLHSELNLSSLELGDSALYFCASSLGSGRSGELFFGEGSRLTVL.

The gene calls are TRBV18 and TRBJ2-1; 7 bases match TRBD2. With 3 bases clipped from V and 5 bases from J, the junction kept 4 bases outside the gene matches. The germline CDR1 and CDR2 sequences are KGHSH and LQKENI. The CDR3 spans 14 residues. CDR3 sequence: CASSPPSGNNEQFF. CDR3 coding DNA: TGTGCCAGCTCACCTCCTAGCGGAAACAATGAGCAGTTCTTC.

This chain links TRBV29-1 with TRBJ2-1, with 12 bases identical to TRBD2. J was trimmed by 1 base and V by 8 bases; bases with no gene match: 9. The germline CDR1 and CDR2 sequences are SQVTM and ANQGSEA. CDR3 length equals 16 residues. CDR3 sequence: CSQGLAGRRSYNEQFF. In DNA, the CDR3 is TGCAGCCAGGGACTAGCGGGCCGAAGGTCCTACAATGAGCAGTTCTTC.

This clone was counted a few times. This sequence joins TRBV18 and TRBJ2-2; 11 nucleotides match TRBD1. With V trimmed by 6 bases and J by 6 bases, 6 bases remained unmatched. The CDR3 is 15 amino acids. Germline CDR1 and CDR2: KGHSH and LQKENI. CDR3 sequence reads: CASSSGDRGSGELFF. The DNA of the CDR3 is TGTGCCAGCTCGTCCGGGGACAGGGGGTCCGGGGAGCTGTTTTTT.

The chain couples TRBV12-3 or TRBV12-4 to TRBJ2-7; no clear D gene. Trimming shortened V by 6 bases and J by 3 bases, and 9 bases separated the two germline ends. CDR3 size: 12 residues. Here the CDR3 reads CASRRSSYEQYF. CDR3 bases: TGTGCCAGCAGACGTAGCAGCTACGAGCAGTACTTC.

The chain employs TRBV19 and TRBJ2-6; no clear D. V lost 5 bases, J lost 1 base, and 6 bases lay in between. Germline loops: CDR1 LNHDA, CDR2 SQIVND (reference sequence). CDR3 size: 14 residues. The CDR3 sequence is CASSLTSGANVLTF. CDR3 DNA: TGTGCCAGTAGTCTCACTTCTGGGGCCAACGTCCTGACTTTC. Filled out from reference TRBV19 and TRBJ2-6, the complete variable domain reads DGGITQSPKYLFRKEGQNVTLSCEQNLNHDAMYWYRQDPGQGLRLIYYSQIVNDFQKGDIAEGYSVSREKKESFPLTVTSAQKNPTAFYLCASSLTSGANVLTFGAGSRLTVL.

The chain recombines TRBV3-1 (or the pseudogene TRBV3-2) with TRBJ2-3; 10 positions agree with TRBD2. This CDR3 has 16 amino acids. V dropped 5 bases and J dropped 1; count of bases not matched to a gene: 6. Germline V gene sequence: CDR1 LGHDT, CDR2 YNNKEL (reference sequence). The CDR3 loop is CASSRRLAGGTDTQYF. The CDR3 coding sequence is TGTGCCAGCAGCAGAAGGCTAGCGGGGGGCACAGATACGCAGTATTTT.

The genes are TRBV5-4 and TRBJ2-2; the D is unclear. Germline CDR1 reads SGHNT; CDR2 reads YYREEE (reference sequence). Trimming removed 0 bases from V and 2 bases from J, with 11 bases in between. The CDR3 loop spans 16 amino acids. CDR3 sequence: CASSLEAGRNTGELFF. In nucleotides, the CDR3 is TGTGCCAGCAGCTTGGAGGCAGGCCGAAACACCGGGGAGCTGTTTTTT.

CDR3 sequence reads: CASGQSLIGYTF. CDR3 in DNA: TGTGCCAGCGGACAGTCCCTCATAGGCTACACCTTC. The chain has TRBV6-5 and TRBJ1-2, with a possible D match to TRBD1 (6 bases). CDR1 is MNHEY and CDR2 is SVGAGI in the germline V gene. The CDR3 extends over 12 amino acids. V lost 8 bases to trimming and J lost 8 bases, with 15 bases between them.

The rearrangement links TRBV7-6 to TRBJ2-7, with 9 bases lining up with TRBD1. The CDR3 covers 15 residues. From germline, CDR1 is SGHVS and CDR2 FNYEAQ. V trimming: 5 bases; J trimming: 5 bases; junction bases outside the gene matches: 10. CDR3 in DNA: TGTGCCAGCAGCCCGGCACAGGGGGCCAGCCACGAGCAGTACTTC. Encoded protein: CASSPAQGASHEQYF.

The chain is built from TRBV29-1 and TRBJ1-1, with a possible D match to TRBD1 (6 bases). Per the germline V gene, CDR1 is SQVTM and CDR2 is ANQGSEA. V lost 6 bases and J lost 1, with 15 bases in between. The CDR3 is 14 residues long. The CDR3 region is CSVLRDIANTEAFF. The CDR3 DNA follows: TGCAGCGTGCTCCGGGACATAGCGAACACTGAAGCTTTCTTT.

The gene calls are TRBV7-2 and TRBJ2-1; tentative D call: TRBD1 (5 bases). Germline lookup yields CDR1 SGHTA and CDR2 FQGNSA. V lost 3 bases, J lost 6 bases, and 9 bases lay in between. CDR3 size: 13 residues. CDR3 protein: CASSFQGTNEQFF. Written as DNA, the CDR3 is TGTGCCAGCAGCTTTCAGGGAACCAATGAGCAGTTCTTC.

This chain links TRBV2 with TRBJ1-2, with a weak D call TRBD1 (5 bases). Per germline, CDR1 SNHLY and CDR2 FYNNEI. The CDR3 consists of 14 residues. Trimming removed 9 bases from V and 4 bases from J, with 18 bases in between. CDR3 in DNA: TGTGCCAGGTTCCCTGGGACTCGGTTCTATGGCTACACCTTC. It yields the protein CARFPGTRFYGYTF.

The V call is TRBV5-1, the J call TRBJ1-6, with D uncertain. Germline loops: CDR1 SGHRS, CDR2 YFSETQ. Trimming took off 4 bases at V and 5 bases at J, with 7 bases between the two ends. This CDR3 has 13 amino acids. Here the CDR3 DNA reads TGCGCCAGCAGCCCCCAGGATAATTCACCCCTCCACTTT. Its translation: CASSPQDNSPLHF.

The rearrangement joins TRBV29-1 to TRBJ2-5, with TRBD1 identical over 10 bases. Germline trimming cut 6 bases from V and 4 bases from J; bases unmatched to any gene: 14. CDR3 length: 16 amino acids. In germline, CDR1 is SQVTM, CDR2 ANQGSEA. CDR3 coding DNA: TGCAGCGTGGCGGCCCCCCCGGGACAGGGGAGAGAGACCCAGTACTTC. The encoded protein is CSVAAPPGQGRETQYF.

The rearrangement joins TRBV7-8 to TRBJ2-3; 7 bases align to TRBD2. CDR3 length: 15 residues. Germline CDR1 reads SGHVS; CDR2 reads FQNEAQ. Trimming took 0 bases from V and 3 from J; bases not matched to a gene: 3. The CDR3 nucleotides are TGTGCCAGCAGCTTAGCGCGGACTAGTACAGATACGCAGTATTTT. Its translation is CASSLARTSTDTQYF.

The chain is built from TRBV27 and TRBJ2-3; D is perhaps TRBD1 (6 bases). V was trimmed by 5 bases and J by 2 bases, leaving 17 bases between them. CDR3 length: 16 amino acids. Germline CDR1 and CDR2: MNHEY and SMNVEV (reference sequence). The CDR3: CASSHILTGYTDTQYF. In DNA, the CDR3 is TGTGCCAGCAGTCACATCTTGACAGGATACACAGATACGCAGTATTTT.

V and J are TRBV3-1 (or the pseudogene TRBV3-2) and TRBJ1-1, with D hard to call. CDR3 length: 14 residues. Per the germline V gene, CDR1 is LGHDT and CDR2 is YNNKEL (reference sequence). Trimming took off 4 bases at V and 0 bases at J, with 9 bases between the two ends. The CDR3 sequence is CASSRNTLNTEAFF. The CDR3 DNA reads as TGTGCCAGCAGCCGAAATACTCTGAACACTGAAGCTTTCTTT.

The chain links TRBV6-5 to TRBJ2-5; 10 bases map to TRBD1. The CDR3 length is 14 residues. Germline-derived CDR1 and CDR2 are MNHEY and SVGAGI. After removal of 5 bases from V and 5 bases from J, the junction contained 5 bases not matched to a gene. Here the CDR3 reads CASSRQGAGETQYF. DNA of the CDR3: TGTGCCAGCAGTCGACAGGGGGCCGGGGAGACCCAGTACTTC.

This chain connects TRBV7-8 to TRBJ2-6; no firm D call. Germline CDR1 and CDR2: SGHVS and FQNEAQ. V was pared by 2 bases and J by 0 bases, with 5 bases between. This CDR3 is built from 15 residues. DNA for the CDR3: TGTGCCAGCAGCTTACTGTACTCTGGGGCCAACGTCCTGACTTTC. Translation: CASSLLYSGANVLTF.

The rearrangement links TRBV3-1 (or the pseudogene TRBV3-2) to TRBJ2-7, with TRBD2 matching over 7 bases. Unmatched junction bases numbered 4, after V lost 0 bases and J lost 2 bases. CDR1 is LGHDT and CDR2 is YNNKEL in the germline V gene (reference sequence). The CDR3 is 15 residues long. This CDR3 reads CASSQDWEGPYEQYF. Here the CDR3 DNA reads TGTGCCAGCAGCCAAGATTGGGAGGGCCCCTACGAGCAGTACTTC.

The genes are TRBV2 and TRBJ1-4; D is ambiguous. CDR1 SNHLY and CDR2 FYNNEI come from the germline V gene. Trimming took 7 bases from V and 14 from J, leaving 17 bases between them. This CDR3 region has 12 residues. For the CDR3, the DNA is TGTGCCAGCACTCCGACTCCCGGGGTCCTGTTTTTT. Translation gives CASTPTPGVLFF.

The chain carries TRBV4-3 and TRBJ1-1; 7 bases are a match to TRBD1. With 4 bases clipped from V and 6 bases from J, the junction kept 11 bases outside the gene matches. The CDR3 is made up of 15 amino acids. Germline V gene sequence: CDR1 LGHNA, CDR2 YSLEER. CDR3 sequence (DNA): TGCGCCAGCAGCCCCGCCGACAGGGTTGCTGCTGAAGCTTTCTTT. Its protein is CASSPADRVAAEAFF.

The chain couples TRBV14 to TRBJ2-7, with no clear D. CDR3 length: 11 amino acids. Deletions cut 3 bases from V and 9 bases from J, with 9 bases between. CDR1 and CDR2 from the germline V gene are SGHDN and FVKESK. The CDR3: CASSQRLTQYF. The DNA for the CDR3 is TGTGCCAGCAGCCAGAGGCTGACGCAGTACTTC. The full variable domain, rest sourced from reference TRBV14 and TRBJ2-7, is EAGVTQFPSHSVIEKGQTVTLRCDPISGHDNLYWYRRVMGKEIKFLLHFVKESKQDESGMPNNRFLAERTGGTYSTLKVQPAELEDSGVYFCASSQRLTQYFGPGTRLTVT.

The chain is built from TRBV28 and TRBJ1-6; a weak D match, TRBD1 (5 bases). The CDR3 spans 13 residues. Germline-derived CDR1 and CDR2 are MDHEN and SYDVKM. Trimming removed 6 bases from V and 6 bases from J, with 9 bases in between. The CDR3 nucleotides are TGTGCCAGCAGCAAGGACACTAATTCACCCCTCCACTTT. Translated, it gives CASSKDTNSPLHF.

This clone was detected only a few times. The rearrangement links TRBV14 to TRBJ1-6; TRBD1 agrees at 8 bases. V dropped 3 bases and J dropped 9; count of bases not matched to a gene: 7. CDR1 SGHDN and CDR2 FVKESK come from the germline V gene. The CDR3 loop spans 15 amino acids. The CDR3 bases are TGTGCCAGCAGCCAGGGGGCAGGGGGCCGTTCACCCCTCCACTTT. Translation: CASSQGAGGRSPLHF.